These 18 T cell receptor beta chains share one sample of origin, sequenced in a study of T cell responses to AZD1222 COVID-19 vaccine. Sequenced by immunoSEQ multiplex PCR; TCRdb stores in-frame clones only, minus some. The sample yields about 100,000 clones, approximately 87% seen once. The sequencing here drew on peripheral blood, taken on day 0 of AZD1222 vaccination. Receptors were obtained from an adult in good health.

The J gene is TRBJ2-1, the V gene TRBV6-5; 10 nucleotides match TRBD2. J lost 5 bases, V lost 4 bases, and 5 bases had no gene match. This CDR3 spans 15 amino acids. CDR1 is MNHEY, CDR2 SVGAGI, per germline. The DNA for the CDR3 is TGTGCCAGCAGTTCAGGACTAGCGGCTAACAATGAGCAGTTCTTC. Its translation: CASSSGLAANNEQFF.

The rearrangement links TRBV12-5 to TRBJ1-3; 7 bases map to TRBD1. The CDR3 has 14 amino acids. The germline gives CDR1 LGHNT, CDR2 FRNRAP. V lost 7 bases and J lost 4; bases outside the gene matches: 7. CDR3 in amino acids: CASAAMTGGNTIYF. The DNA for the CDR3 is TGTGCTAGTGCCGCCATGACAGGGGGAAACACCATATATTTT.

The chain uses TRBV5-4 and TRBJ2-3; D might be TRBD2 (6 bases). Trimming left V 4 bases short and J 4 bases short, with 16 bases between. In germline, CDR1 is SGHNT, CDR2 YYREEE (reference sequence). The CDR3 spans 15 residues. CDR3 region: CASSVSGIKADTQYF. CDR3 bases: TGTGCCAGCAGCGTTAGCGGAATAAAGGCAGATACGCAGTATTTT.

The V and J genes are TRBV5-1 and TRBJ2-7; the D gene is possibly TRBD2 (6 bases). Trimming stripped 4 bases from V and 5 bases from J, with 13 bases between. Per germline, CDR1 SGHRS and CDR2 YFSETQ. CDR3 length: 13 amino acids. The CDR3: CASSPPREDEQYF. In nucleotides, the CDR3 is TGCGCCAGCAGCCCACCAAGGGAGGACGAGCAGTACTTC.

The chain uses TRBV18 and TRBJ1-4; 7 bases agree with TRBD1. Per germline, CDR1 KGHSH and CDR2 LQKENI. Trimming removed 5 bases from V and 7 bases from J; junction bases left unmatched: 7. The CDR3 totals 14 residues. The CDR3 is CASSRDREGEKLFF. The CDR3 bases are TGTGCCAGCTCAAGGGACAGAGAGGGTGAAAAACTGTTTTTT.

The CDR3 here is CASSRGQGAGQPQHF. The CDR3 DNA is TGTGCCAGCTCACGGGGCCAGGGAGCTGGTCAGCCCCAGCATTTT. The chain recombines TRBV18 with TRBJ1-5; D perhaps matches TRBD1 (5 bases). CDR1 is KGHSH, CDR2 LQKENI, per germline. V was shortened by 4 bases and J by 6 bases, with 16 bases between the two germline ends. The CDR3 has 15 amino acids. Complete variable domain (other parts from reference TRBV18 and TRBJ1-5): NAGVMQNPRHLVRRRGQEARLRCSPMKGHSHVYWYRQLPEEGLKFMVYLQKENIIDESGMPKERFSAEFPKEGPSILRIQQVVRGDSAAYFCASSRGQGAGQPQHFGDGTRLSIL.

The gene calls are TRBV7-9 and TRBJ2-7; 7 bases align to TRBD2. In germline, CDR1 is SEHNR, CDR2 FQNEAQ (reference sequence). V dropped 0 bases and J dropped 4; count of bases not matched to a gene: 0. The CDR3 contains 13 residues. The CDR3 DNA follows: TGTGCCAGCAGCTTAGCGGGAGGGTACGAGCAGTACTTC. Protein: CASSLAGGYEQYF.

V is TRBV10-1 and J is TRBJ2-3; 7 nucleotides match TRBD1. From germline, CDR1 is WNHNN and CDR2 SYGVQD (reference sequence). CDR3 length: 16 amino acids. Trimming removed 2 bases from V and 6 bases from J; junction bases left unmatched: 11. Here the CDR3 reads CASSETGVPHLDTQYF. The CDR3 DNA reads as TGCGCCAGCAGTGAGACAGGGGTCCCTCATTTGGATACGCAGTATTTT.

The CDR3 here is CASSPLLRETQRIQYF. CDR3 bases: TGTGCCAGCAGTCCACTTTTACGTGAAACCCAACGTATTCAGTACTTC. The rearrangement joins TRBV27 to TRBJ2-4; D is uncertain. V was pared by 5 bases and J by 10 bases, with 24 bases between. Germline V gene sequence: CDR1 MNHEY, CDR2 SMNVEV (reference sequence). The CDR3 has 16 residues.

The V and J genes are TRBV29-1 and TRBJ2-4; perhaps TRBD1 as D (6 bases). CDR3 size: 20 residues. Per germline, CDR1 SQVTM and CDR2 ANQGSEA. V gave up 4 bases and J gave up 0 bases, with 28 bases separating them. CDR3 protein: CSVVAYTGGVSNLAKNIQYF. As DNA, the CDR3 is TGCAGCGTTGTGGCATATACTGGGGGCGTAAGCAACCTAGCCAAAAACATTCAGTACTTC.

This clone was recorded once. V is TRBV5-1 and J is TRBJ2-1, with D possibly matching TRBD1 (5 bases). Trimming removed 4 bases at V and 9 bases at J, with 20 bases between. Germline CDR1 and CDR2: SGHRS and YFSETQ. This CDR3 has 15 residues. The CDR3 DNA sequence: TGCGCCAGCAGCCCAGGACACGACATTGGTGGTGAGCAGTTCTTC. Its translation: CASSPGHDIGGEQFF.

The chain carries TRBV7-9 and TRBJ1-2; TRBD1 matches at 7 bases. The CDR3 totals 17 residues. Germline V gene data show CDR1 as SEHNR and CDR2 as FQNEAQ (reference sequence). Trimming at V came to 8 bases and at J to 0 bases, leaving 15 bases not matched to a gene. CDR3 residues: CASLQTGASHSNYGYTF. CDR3 nucleotide sequence: TGTGCCAGCCTACAAACAGGGGCGTCTCACTCTAACTATGGCTACACCTTC.

The V and J genes are TRBV11-1 and TRBJ2-5; TRBD1 matches at 7 bases. This CDR3 spans 16 amino acids. V lost 4 bases to trimming and J lost 2 bases; unmatched junction nucleotides: 10. The germline V gene encodes CDR1 SGHAT and CDR2 FQDESV (reference sequence). The CDR3, as DNA: TGTGCCAGCAGCTGGCGACAGGGCGCGCTTCAAGAGACCCAGTACTTC. The encoded protein is CASSWRQGALQETQYF.

The chain joins TRBV7-9 to TRBJ1-3, with D unclear. The CDR3 has 14 residues. Trimming left V 2 bases short and J 4 bases short, with 9 bases between. The germline gives CDR1 SEHNR, CDR2 FQNEAQ (reference sequence). CDR3: CASSLLGQGNTIYF. CDR3 sequence (DNA): TGTGCCAGCAGCTTATTAGGCCAAGGAAACACCATATATTTT.

About this clone: Additional DNA sequences in this sample encode the identical CDR3. This CDR3 is CASSESGGSNQPQHF. In nucleotides, the CDR3 is TGCGCCAGCAGTGAGTCGGGGGGTAGCAATCAGCCCCAGCATTTT. V and J are TRBV10-2 and TRBJ1-5, with a tentative D call TRBD1 (5 bases). The CDR3 contains 15 residues. Trimming took off 0 bases at V and 0 bases at J, with 6 bases between the two ends. CDR1 and CDR2 from the germline V gene are WSHSY and SAAADI.

V gene TRBV11-2 combines with J gene TRBJ2-5; D is tentatively TRBD1 or TRBD2 (5 bases each). Germline V gene lookup returns CDR1 SGHAT and CDR2 FQNNGV. The V end was cut by 7 bases, the J end by 13 bases, with 22 bases between. The length of the CDR3 is 13 residues. The CDR3 here is CASTSYLRDQLYF. The CDR3 nucleotides read TGTGCCAGCACCTCATATCTTAGGGACCAGCTGTACTTC. The full variable domain, completed using reference TRBV11-2 and TRBJ2-5, is EAGVAQSPRYKIIEKRQSVAFWCNPISGHATLYWYQQILGQGPKLLIQFQNNGVVDDSQLPKDRFSAERLKGVDSTLKIQPAKLEDSAVYLCASTSYLRDQLYFGPGTRLLVL.

J is TRBJ1-1 and V is TRBV6-5; D call uncertain. In germline, CDR1 is MNHEY, CDR2 SVGAGI. The CDR3 spans 13 residues. With 3 bases removed from V and 4 bases from J, the gap between germline ends came to 9 bases. CDR3 nucleotide sequence: TGTGCCAGCAGTTATGACGGATTCACTGAAGCTTTCTTT. Protein: CASSYDGFTEAFF.

The chain employs TRBV9 and TRBJ2-1, with no clear D. Trimming left V 7 bases short and J 0 bases short, with 11 bases between. The CDR3 consists of 14 residues. The germline V gene has CDR1 SGDLS and CDR2 YYNGEE. The DNA of the CDR3 is TGTGCCAGCCAGCGTGATAGCTCCTACAATGAGCAGTTCTTC. Translating gives CASQRDSSYNEQFF.